A single sample gave rise to the 23 T cell receptor beta chains below, sequenced in a study of blood T cell repertoires in COVID-19. Sequencing was performed with immunoSEQ multiplex PCR; in TCRdb, only in-frame clones are kept and a portion is missing. The sample shows roughly 120,000 clones, 90% of them seen only once. Material: peripheral blood. Receptor source: a man over 45 with active COVID-19.

This chain uses TRBV5-1 with TRBJ2-3; 11 bases line up with TRBD1. The CDR3 has 14 amino acids. Trimming removed 5 bases from V and 4 bases from J; junction bases left unmatched: 3. Germline V CDR1 and CDR2: SGHRS, YFSETQ. The CDR3 sequence is CASRDRGRADTQYF. DNA for the CDR3: TGCGCCAGCAGGGACAGGGGGCGTGCAGATACGCAGTATTTT.

V gene TRBV10-3 combines with J gene TRBJ2-7, with 13 bases fitting TRBD2. V dropped 6 bases and J dropped 4; count of bases not matched to a gene: 12. There are 17 residues in the CDR3. The germline CDR1 and CDR2 sequences are ENHRY and SYGVKD. The CDR3 nucleotides read TGTGCCATCAGAACCGGGACTAGCGGGGTTTCAGGGTACGAGCAGTACGTC. This gives the protein CAIRTGTSGVSGYEQYV.

V is TRBV11-2 and J is TRBJ2-3, with 8 bases identical to TRBD2. This CDR3 has 20 amino acids. The germline V gene encodes CDR1 SGHAT and CDR2 FQNNGV. V lost 0 bases to trimming and J lost 2 bases; unmatched junction nucleotides: 16. The CDR3 loop is CASSLDLSLGREGDTDTQYF. CDR3 nucleotide sequence: TGTGCCAGCAGCTTAGATCTAAGCTTGGGCCGGGAGGGGGACACAGATACGCAGTATTTT.

This chain links TRBV18 with TRBJ1-2; 8 positions match TRBD1. Germline V gene data show CDR1 as KGHSH and CDR2 as LQKENI. This CDR3 contains 14 residues. J was trimmed by 0 bases and V by 4 bases; bases with no gene match: 1. CDR3 sequence (DNA): TGTGCCAGCTCACGGACAGGGACTAACTATGGCTACACCTTC. Amino acids: CASSRTGTNYGYTF.

The chain uses TRBV4-1 and TRBJ2-3; 8 bases line up with TRBD2. This CDR3 region has 17 residues. Germline-derived CDR1 and CDR2 are MGHRA and YSYEKL. V gave up 0 bases and J gave up 4 bases; unmatched junction bases: 9. CDR3 sequence (DNA): TGCGCCAGCAGCCAAGATTCGGACAGCGGGAGCCCAGATACGCAGTATTTT. Translated: CASSQDSDSGSPDTQYF.

The chain is built from TRBV27 and TRBJ1-2; TRBD1 aligns across 12 bases. The CDR3 is made up of 15 amino acids. The trim removed 6 bases at V and 7 bases at J, leaving 9 bases unmatched. Germline CDR1 and CDR2: MNHEY and SMNVEV (reference sequence). CDR3 loop: CASRNRDRGQGGYTF. The CDR3 DNA reads TGTGCCAGCAGAAACCGGGACAGGGGGCAAGGTGGCTACACCTTC.

V gene TRBV30 combines with J gene TRBJ1-1, with TRBD1 matching over 8 bases. CDR3 length equals 15 residues. V dropped 2 bases and J dropped 1; count of bases not matched to a gene: 6. Germline V gene sequence: CDR1 GTSNPN, CDR2 SVGIG (reference sequence). The CDR3 coding sequence is TGTGCCTGGAGTCGGCCAGGGGGCTGGAACACTGAAGCTTTCTTT. Its translation: CAWSRPGGWNTEAFF.

V gene TRBV6-1 combines with J gene TRBJ1-2; TRBD1 agrees at 8 bases. CDR3 length: 16 amino acids. V shed 1 base, J shed 4 bases, and the junction held 8 bases outside the gene matches. Germline V gene sequence: CDR1 MNHNS, CDR2 SASEGT. As DNA, the CDR3 is TGTGCCAGCAGTGAAGATGGCAGGGGGCAGATCTATGGCTACACCTTC. It is translated as CASSEDGRGQIYGYTF.

The V and J genes are TRBV19 and TRBJ2-2; TRBD1 matches at 8 bases. Germline trimming cut 6 bases from V and 6 bases from J; bases unmatched to any gene: 12. There are 16 residues in the CDR3. CDR1 LNHDA and CDR2 SQIVND come from the germline V gene (reference sequence). This CDR3 is CASRSQGALWAGELFF. CDR3 bases: TGTGCCAGTAGGAGCCAGGGGGCGCTTTGGGCCGGGGAGCTGTTTTTT.

This sequence joins TRBV11-3 and TRBJ2-2; 7 bases are shared with TRBD1. The CDR3 spans 14 residues. The junction had 2 bases not matched to a gene; V was cut back by 3 bases and J by 4 bases. CDR1 is SGHNT and CDR2 is YENEEA in the germline V gene. The CDR3 region is CASSFGQVTGELFF. CDR3 DNA sequence: TGTGCCAGCAGCTTTGGACAGGTCACCGGGGAGCTGTTTTTT.

The CDR3 here is CASSSPIGGDYGYTF. DNA of the CDR3: TGTGCCAGCAGCTCCCCAATAGGGGGCGACTATGGCTACACCTTC. This chain uses TRBV13 with TRBJ1-2; 7 positions match TRBD1. V dropped 4 bases and J dropped 3; count of bases not matched to a gene: 8. The CDR3 extends over 15 amino acids. Germline assignment: CDR1 PRHDT and CDR2 FYEKMQ (reference sequence).

V is TRBV30 and J is TRBJ2-6, with TRBD2 matching over 7 bases. The germline V gene encodes CDR1 GTSNPN and CDR2 SVGIG (reference sequence). The CDR3 runs to 15 residues. The J segment lost 2 bases and the V segment lost 3 bases, leaving 4 bases of the junction unmatched. Here the CDR3 DNA reads TGTGCCTGGAGACGGGGGAGGGCTGGGGCCAACGTCCTGACTTTC. Translated: CAWRRGRAGANVLTF.

The chain combines TRBV25-1 with TRBJ1-1; D gene unclear. Germline CDR1 and CDR2: MGHDK and SYGVNS. V was clipped by 4 bases and J by 5 bases, with 8 bases between them. CDR3 length: 12 residues. This chain's CDR3 is CASSGEWTEAFF. The CDR3 region has the DNA TGTGCCAGCAGTGGGGAGTGGACTGAAGCTTTCTTT.

This clone has a handful of counts. The rearrangement uses TRBV15 and TRBJ1-1; no firm D call. Between the trimmed V and J ends, which lost 0 bases and 1 base, there was a span of 9 bases. The CDR3 consists of 15 residues. CDR1 is LNHNV and CDR2 is YYDKDF in the germline V gene (reference sequence). The CDR3 region is CATSRDSVTNTEAFF. The CDR3 nucleotides read TGTGCCACCAGCAGAGATAGTGTCACGAACACTGAAGCTTTCTTT.

The V gene is TRBV5-1, the J gene TRBJ2-1; 11 positions agree with TRBD2. Germline CDR1 is SGHRS and CDR2 is YFSETQ. V gave up 1 base and J gave up 7 bases; unmatched junction bases: 1. The CDR3 is 14 residues long. The CDR3 region is CASSLPSGRNEQFF. The CDR3 nucleotides are TGCGCCAGCAGCTTGCCTAGCGGGAGGAATGAGCAGTTCTTC.

The chain links TRBV19 to TRBJ2-2, with 7 positions matching TRBD2. Trimming removed 3 bases from V and 8 bases from J; junction bases left unmatched: 3. This CDR3 region has 13 residues. Germline assignment: CDR1 LNHDA and CDR2 SQIVND (reference sequence). In DNA form, the CDR3 reads TGTGCCAGTAGTATGCTAGCGGAGGGGGAGCTGTTTTTT. This sequence encodes CASSMLAEGELFF. The full variable domain, its missing parts supplied by reference TRBV19 and TRBJ2-2, is DGGITQSPKYLFRKEGQNVTLSCEQNLNHDAMYWYRQDPGQGLRLIYYSQIVNDFQKGDIAEGYSVSREKKESFPLTVTSAQKNPTAFYLCASSMLAEGELFFGEGSRLTVL.

V is TRBV7-6 and J is TRBJ2-7, with TRBD2 matching 8 bases. V shed 5 bases and J 2 bases; nucleotides not matched to a gene: 20. The germline CDR1 and CDR2 sequences are SGHVS and FNYEAQ. There are 19 residues in the CDR3. Here the CDR3 DNA reads TGTGCCAGCAGCCATAAGGGGCGACGGGGGGGAGCGCCCACCTACGAGCAGTACGTC. Its protein product is CASSHKGRRGGAPTYEQYV.

The chain recombines TRBV2 with TRBJ2-5, with TRBD2 identical over 12 bases. The J segment lost 5 bases and the V segment lost 7 bases, leaving 5 bases of the junction unmatched. In germline, CDR1 is SNHLY, CDR2 FYNNEI. CDR3 length: 14 amino acids. Here the CDR3 reads CASNPSGRVETQYF. The CDR3 DNA sequence: TGTGCCAGCAACCCTAGCGGGAGGGTGGAGACCCAGTACTTC.

V usage is TRBV5-1 and J usage is TRBJ1-1; D call uncertain. V lost 4 bases and J 0 bases, leaving 13 bases between the germline ends. CDR1 is SGHRS, CDR2 YFSETQ, per germline. The length of the CDR3 is 15 residues. In nucleotides, the CDR3 is TGCGCCAGCAGCCCCTTGCAGATTTTGAACACTGAAGCTTTCTTT. The encoded protein is CASSPLQILNTEAFF. The whole variable domain, filled in from reference TRBV5-1 and TRBJ1-1, reads KAGVTQTPRYLIKTRGQQVTLSCSPISGHRSVSWYQQTPGQGLQFLFEYFSETQRNKGNFPGRFSGRQFSNSRSEMNVSTLELGDSALYLCASSPLQILNTEAFFGQGTRLTVV.

This chain uses TRBV5-6 with TRBJ2-5, with D maybe TRBD2 (6 bases). In germline, CDR1 is SGHDT, CDR2 YYEEEE. V shed 4 bases and J shed 7 bases, with 8 bases lying between them. The CDR3 spans 11 residues. The CDR3 protein is CASSRRGTQYF. DNA of the CDR3: TGTGCCAGCAGCCGGCGGGGGACCCAGTACTTC.

The chain couples TRBV7-8 to TRBJ2-3; 8 bases match TRBD2. V trimming: 3 bases; J trimming: 6 bases; junction bases outside the gene matches: 8. CDR3 length equals 15 residues. Germline CDR1 SGHVS, CDR2 FQNEAQ. CDR3 bases: TGTGCCAGCAGCTTTCTCAACCGGGAGGGGGATACGCAGTATTTT. Its translation is CASSFLNREGDTQYF.

This clone has only a few counts. The CDR3 protein is CASSFAGADGYTF. The CDR3 DNA sequence: TGCGCCAGCAGCTTTGCGGGGGCGGATGGCTACACCTTC. V gene TRBV5-1 combines with J gene TRBJ1-2, with D tentatively TRBD1 (6 bases). Per the germline V gene, CDR1 is SGHRS and CDR2 is YFSETQ. The CDR3 runs to 13 residues. V lost 2 bases and J lost 6, with 11 bases in between. Variable domain in full (rest from reference TRBV5-1 and TRBJ1-2): KAGVTQTPRYLIKTRGQQVTLSCSPISGHRSVSWYQQTPGQGLQFLFEYFSETQRNKGNFPGRFSGRQFSNSRSEMNVSTLELGDSALYLCASSFAGADGYTFGSGTRLTVV.

This chain uses TRBV10-3 with TRBJ2-3; maybe TRBD2 (5 bases). Germline V CDR1 and CDR2: ENHRY, SYGVKD. V was trimmed by 8 bases and J by 1 base, leaving 10 bases between them. The CDR3 is made up of 13 amino acids. In DNA form, the CDR3 reads TGTGCCATCGGGATTAGCGGCACAGATACGCAGTATTTT. Amino acid sequence: CAIGISGTDTQYF.